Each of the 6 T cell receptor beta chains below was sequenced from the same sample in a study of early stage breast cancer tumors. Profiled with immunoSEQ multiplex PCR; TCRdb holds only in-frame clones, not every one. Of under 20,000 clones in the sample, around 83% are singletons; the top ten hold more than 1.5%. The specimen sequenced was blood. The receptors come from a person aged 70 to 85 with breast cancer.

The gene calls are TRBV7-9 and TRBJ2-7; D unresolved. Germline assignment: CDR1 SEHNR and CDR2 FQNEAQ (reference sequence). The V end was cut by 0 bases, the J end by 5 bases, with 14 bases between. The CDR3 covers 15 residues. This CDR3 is CASSLATLGPHEQYF. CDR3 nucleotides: TGTGCCAGCAGCTTAGCTACACTTGGGCCCCACGAGCAGTACTTC.

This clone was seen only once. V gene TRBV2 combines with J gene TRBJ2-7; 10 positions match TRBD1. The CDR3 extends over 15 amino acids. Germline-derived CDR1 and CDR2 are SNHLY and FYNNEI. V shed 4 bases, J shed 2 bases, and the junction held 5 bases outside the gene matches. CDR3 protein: CASSAIGQGAYEQYF. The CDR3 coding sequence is TGTGCCAGCAGTGCTATCGGACAGGGGGCCTACGAGCAGTACTTC.

This CDR3 reads CASSLTPGGVTDTQYF. CDR3 coding DNA: TGCGCCAGCAGCTTGACCCCGGGCGGGGTCACAGATACGCAGTATTTT. The chain combines TRBV5-1 with TRBJ2-3; perhaps TRBD2 as D (6 bases). The CDR3 totals 16 residues. V was trimmed by 1 base and J by 2 bases, leaving 14 bases between them. CDR1 is SGHRS, CDR2 YFSETQ, per germline.

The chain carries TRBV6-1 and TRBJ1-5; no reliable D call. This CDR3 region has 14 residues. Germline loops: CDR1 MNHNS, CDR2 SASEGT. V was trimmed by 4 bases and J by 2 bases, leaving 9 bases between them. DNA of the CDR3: TGTGCCAGCAGTGCAGCACACCGCAATCAGCCCCAGCATTTT. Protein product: CASSAAHRNQPQHF.

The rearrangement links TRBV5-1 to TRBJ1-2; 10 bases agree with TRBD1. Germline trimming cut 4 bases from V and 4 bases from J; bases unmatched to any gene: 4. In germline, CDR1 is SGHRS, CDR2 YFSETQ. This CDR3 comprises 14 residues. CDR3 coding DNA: TGCGCCAGCAGCGGGACAGGGGACGCCTATGGCTACACCTTC. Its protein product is CASSGTGDAYGYTF.

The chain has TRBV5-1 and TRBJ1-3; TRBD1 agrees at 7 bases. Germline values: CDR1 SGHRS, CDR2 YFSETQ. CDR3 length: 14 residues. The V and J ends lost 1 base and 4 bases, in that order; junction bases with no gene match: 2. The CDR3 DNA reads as TGCGCCAGCAGCTTGCAGGGGGAGGGAAACACCATATATTTT. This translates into CASSLQGEGNTIYF. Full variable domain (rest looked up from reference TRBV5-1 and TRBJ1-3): KAGVTQTPRYLIKTRGQQVTLSCSPISGHRSVSWYQQTPGQGLQFLFEYFSETQRNKGNFPGRFSGRQFSNSRSEMNVSTLELGDSALYLCASSLQGEGNTIYFGEGSWLTVV.